The text below deals with one T cell receptor beta chain. Its specificity is unknown. Vbeta (60) and Jbeta (13) primers were used in the PCR. Some clones are missing from TCRdb's copy, which holds only in-frame ones; the method was immunoSEQ multiplex PCR. Among roughly 200,000 clones listed, around four fifths were seen once. Donors consisted of healthy bone marrow donors. This record comes from a study of cytomegalovirus exposure and HLA in healthy donors. Germline trimming cut 5 bases from V and 2 bases from J; bases unmatched to any gene: 3. In germline, CDR1 is MDHEN, CDR2 SYDVKM. The CDR3 length is 15 residues. Study findings and constraints: In a later analysis, several top co-occurrence clusters appeared linked to parvovirus B19, influenza, CMV and Epstein-Barr virus.

Specimen: PBMCs. The V and J genes are TRBV28 and TRBJ2-5; TRBD2 matches at 12 bases. The clonotype comes from a man between 35 and 55 years old in good health and CMV-seropositive. CDR3 protein: CASSGLAGIQETQYF. CDR3 in DNA: TGTGCCAGCAGTGGACTAGCGGGGATTCAAGAGACCCAGTACTTC.